Below are 2 T cell receptor beta chains sequenced from a single sample in a study of T-cell reconstitution after alpha-beta-depleted transplantation in children. During its preparation, the TCRbeta library received unique molecular identifiers. Each CDR3 protein is one row after TCRdb ran MiXCR on the PCR reads. This repertoire shows around 190,000 distinct CDR3 sequences, about 7% found once; its top ten account for just over 5.5%. Source: PBMCs, taken before TCRalphabeta/CD19-depleted stem cell transplant. The receptors here all came from a boy younger than 10 with acute lymphoblastic leukemia, due to receive a stem cell transplant.

This clonotype was recorded a few times. The chain has TRBV20-1 and TRBJ1-5, with D tentatively TRBD1 (5 bases). Deletions cut 5 bases from V and 3 bases from J, with 11 bases between. This CDR3 region has 13 residues. Germline V gives CDR1 DFQATT, CDR2 SNEGSKA (reference sequence). Here the CDR3 reads CSAWGGLNQPQHF. CDR3 DNA sequence: TGCAGTGCTTGGGGGGGACTCAATCAGCCCCAGCATTTT.

The gene calls are TRBV7-9 and TRBJ1-1, with D tentatively TRBD1 (5 bases). The CDR3 contains 14 residues. Trimming removed 3 bases from V and 4 bases from J, with 12 bases in between. Germline-derived CDR1 and CDR2 are SEHNR and FQNEAQ (reference sequence). CDR3 nucleotides: TGTGCCAGCAGCTTGGCAGGGATGAGCACTGAAGCTTTCTTT. Translated: CASSLAGMSTEAFF.